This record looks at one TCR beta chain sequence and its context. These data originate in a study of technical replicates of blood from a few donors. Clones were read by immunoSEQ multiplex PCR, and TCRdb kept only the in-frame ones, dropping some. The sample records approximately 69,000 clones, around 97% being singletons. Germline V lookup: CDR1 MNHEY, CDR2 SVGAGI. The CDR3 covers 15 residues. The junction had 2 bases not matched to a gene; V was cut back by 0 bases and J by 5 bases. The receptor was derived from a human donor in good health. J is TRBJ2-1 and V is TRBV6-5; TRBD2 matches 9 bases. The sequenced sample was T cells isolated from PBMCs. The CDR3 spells CASSYSGLADNEQFF. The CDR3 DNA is TGTGCCAGCAGTTACTCGGGACTAGCCGACAATGAGCAGTTCTTC.